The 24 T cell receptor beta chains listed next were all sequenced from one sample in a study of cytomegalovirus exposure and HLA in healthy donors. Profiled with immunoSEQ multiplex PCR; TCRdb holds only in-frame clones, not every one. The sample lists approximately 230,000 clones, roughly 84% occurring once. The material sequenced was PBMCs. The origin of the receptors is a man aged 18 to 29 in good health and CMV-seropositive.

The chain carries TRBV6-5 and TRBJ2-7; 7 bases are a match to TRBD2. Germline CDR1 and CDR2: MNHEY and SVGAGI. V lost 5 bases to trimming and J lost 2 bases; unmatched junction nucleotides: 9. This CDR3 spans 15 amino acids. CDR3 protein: CASSTTPSGTYEQYF. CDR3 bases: TGTGCCAGCAGTACAACCCCTAGCGGAACCTACGAGCAGTACTTC.

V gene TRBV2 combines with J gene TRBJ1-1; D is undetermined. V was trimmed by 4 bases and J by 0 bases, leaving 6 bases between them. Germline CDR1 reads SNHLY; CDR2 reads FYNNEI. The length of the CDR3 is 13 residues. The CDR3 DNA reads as TGTGCCAGCAGTGCACAGCTGAACACTGAAGCTTTCTTT. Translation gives CASSAQLNTEAFF.

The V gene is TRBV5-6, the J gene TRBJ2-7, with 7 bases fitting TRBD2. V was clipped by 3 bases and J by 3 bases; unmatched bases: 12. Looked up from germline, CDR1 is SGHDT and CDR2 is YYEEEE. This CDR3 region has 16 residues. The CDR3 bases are TGTGCCAGCAGCTCGGGAGGCGGGACTAATGACTACGAGCAGTACTTC. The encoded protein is CASSSGGGTNDYEQYF.

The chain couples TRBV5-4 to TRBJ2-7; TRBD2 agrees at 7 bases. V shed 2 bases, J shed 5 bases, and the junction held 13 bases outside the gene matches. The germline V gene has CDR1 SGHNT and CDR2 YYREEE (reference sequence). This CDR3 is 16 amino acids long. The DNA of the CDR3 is TGTGCCAGCAGCTTCCCAGGGCAGCGGGGAAGGAACGAGCAGTACTTC. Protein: CASSFPGQRGRNEQYF. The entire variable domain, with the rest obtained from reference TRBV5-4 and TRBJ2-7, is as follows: ETGVTQSPTHLIKTRGQQVTLRCSSQSGHNTVSWYQQALGQGPQFIFQYYREEENGRGNFPPRFSGLQFPNYSSELNVNALELDDSALYLCASSFPGQRGRNEQYFGPGTRLTVT.

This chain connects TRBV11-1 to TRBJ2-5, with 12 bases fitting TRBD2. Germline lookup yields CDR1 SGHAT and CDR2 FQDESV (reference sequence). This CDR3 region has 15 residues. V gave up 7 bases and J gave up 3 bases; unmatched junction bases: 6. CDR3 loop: CASTSRLAGEETQYF. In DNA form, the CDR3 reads TGTGCCAGCACCTCCCGACTAGCGGGAGAAGAGACCCAGTACTTC.

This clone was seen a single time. CDR3 DNA: TGTGCCAGCAGTCAGGACAGGACGGGGACCCAGTACTTC. Translation: CASSQDRTGTQYF. The chain recombines TRBV11-2 with TRBJ2-5; TRBD1 matches 7 bases. V was clipped by 6 bases and J by 7 bases; unmatched bases: 8. The germline V gene encodes CDR1 SGHAT and CDR2 FQNNGV. The CDR3 has 13 amino acids.

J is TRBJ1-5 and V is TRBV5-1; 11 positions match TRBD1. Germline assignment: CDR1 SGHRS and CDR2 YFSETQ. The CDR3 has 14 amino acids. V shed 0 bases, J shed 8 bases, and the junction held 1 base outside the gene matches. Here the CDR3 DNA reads TGCGCCAGCAGCTTGGTGGGACAGGGGGAGCCCCAGCATTTT. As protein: CASSLVGQGEPQHF.

CDR3 amino acids: CASSLGGLRDTQYF. The CDR3 DNA sequence: TGTGCCAGCAGCTTAGGGGGCCTGAGGGATACGCAGTATTTT. The chain couples TRBV11-2 to TRBJ2-3; D possibly corresponds to TRBD1 (5 bases). CDR1 and CDR2 (germline): SGHAT, FQNNGV. V lost 1 base to trimming and J lost 6 bases, with 11 bases between them. This CDR3 has 14 residues.

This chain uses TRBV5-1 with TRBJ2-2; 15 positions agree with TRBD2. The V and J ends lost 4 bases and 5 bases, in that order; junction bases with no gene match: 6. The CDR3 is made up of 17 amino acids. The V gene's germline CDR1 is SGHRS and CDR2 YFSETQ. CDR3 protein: CASSAGTSGRSTGELFF. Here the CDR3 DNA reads TGCGCCAGCAGCGCTGGGACTAGCGGGAGGTCTACCGGGGAGCTGTTTTTT.

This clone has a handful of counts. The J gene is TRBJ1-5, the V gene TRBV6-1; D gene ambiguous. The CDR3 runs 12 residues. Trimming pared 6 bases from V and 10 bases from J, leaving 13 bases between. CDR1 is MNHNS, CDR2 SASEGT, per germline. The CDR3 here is CASRSLRRPQHF. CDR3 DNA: TGTGCCAGCAGATCACTGAGGAGACCCCAGCATTTT.

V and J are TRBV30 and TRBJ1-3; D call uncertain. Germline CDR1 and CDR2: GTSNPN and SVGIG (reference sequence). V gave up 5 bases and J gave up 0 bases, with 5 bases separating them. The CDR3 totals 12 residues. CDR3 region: CAWGPSGNTIYF. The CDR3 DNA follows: TGTGCCTGGGGGCCCTCTGGAAACACCATATATTTT.

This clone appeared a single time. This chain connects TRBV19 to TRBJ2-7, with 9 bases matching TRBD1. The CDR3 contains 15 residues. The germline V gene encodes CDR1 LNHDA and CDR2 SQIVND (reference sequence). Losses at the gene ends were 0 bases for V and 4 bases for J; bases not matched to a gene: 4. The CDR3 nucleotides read TGTGCCAGTAGTATAGATCCCGACAGGGGGTACGAGCAGTACTTC. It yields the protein CASSIDPDRGYEQYF.

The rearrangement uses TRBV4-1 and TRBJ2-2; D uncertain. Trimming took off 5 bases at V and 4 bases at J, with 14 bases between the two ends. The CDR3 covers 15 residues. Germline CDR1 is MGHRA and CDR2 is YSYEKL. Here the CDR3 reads CASSFDQPATGELFF. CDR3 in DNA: TGCGCCAGCAGCTTTGATCAGCCAGCCACCGGGGAGCTGTTTTTT.

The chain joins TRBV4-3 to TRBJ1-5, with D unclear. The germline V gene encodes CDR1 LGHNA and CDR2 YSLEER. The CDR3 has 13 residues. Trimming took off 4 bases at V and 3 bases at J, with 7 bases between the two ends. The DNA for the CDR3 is TGCGCCAGCAGCCCAGAGCTCAATCAGCCCCAGCATTTT. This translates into CASSPELNQPQHF.

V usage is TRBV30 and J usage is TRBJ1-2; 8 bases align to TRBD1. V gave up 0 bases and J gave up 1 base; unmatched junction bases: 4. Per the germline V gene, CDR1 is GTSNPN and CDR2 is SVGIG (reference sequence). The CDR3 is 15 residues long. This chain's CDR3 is CAWSVRTGNNYGYTF. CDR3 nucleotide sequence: TGTGCCTGGAGTGTACGGACAGGGAATAACTATGGCTACACCTTC.

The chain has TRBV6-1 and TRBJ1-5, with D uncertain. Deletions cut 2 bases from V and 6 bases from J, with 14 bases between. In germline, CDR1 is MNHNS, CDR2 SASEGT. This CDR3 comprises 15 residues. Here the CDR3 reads CASSELRAQGQPQHF. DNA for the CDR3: TGTGCCAGCAGTGAATTGAGGGCGCAAGGTCAGCCCCAGCATTTT.

CDR3 DNA sequence: TGCGCCAGCAGCCAAGCTCTCCCCGGGAGGGACTATGGCTACACCTTC. It yields the protein CASSQALPGRDYGYTF. The V and J genes are TRBV4-3 and TRBJ1-2; D call uncertain. Germline-derived CDR1 and CDR2 are LGHNA and YSLEER. The V end was cut by 1 base, the J end by 3 bases, with 15 bases between. CDR3 size: 16 residues.

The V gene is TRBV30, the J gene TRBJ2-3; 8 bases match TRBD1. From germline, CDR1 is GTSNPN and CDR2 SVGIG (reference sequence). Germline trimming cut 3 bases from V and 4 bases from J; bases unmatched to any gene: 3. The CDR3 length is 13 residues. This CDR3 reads CAWSWDRPDTQYF. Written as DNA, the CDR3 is TGTGCCTGGAGCTGGGACAGGCCAGATACGCAGTATTTT.

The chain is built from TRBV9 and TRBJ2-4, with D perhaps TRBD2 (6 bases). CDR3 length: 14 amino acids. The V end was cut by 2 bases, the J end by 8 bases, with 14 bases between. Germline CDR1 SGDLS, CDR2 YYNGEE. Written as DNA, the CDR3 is TGTGCCAGCAGCGTTGGGACCACGGGGGACATTCAGTACTTC. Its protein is CASSVGTTGDIQYF.

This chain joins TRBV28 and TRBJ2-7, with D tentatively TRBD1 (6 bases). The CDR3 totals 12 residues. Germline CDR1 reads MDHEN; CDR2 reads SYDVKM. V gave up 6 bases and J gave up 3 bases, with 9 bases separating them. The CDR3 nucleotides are TGTGCCAGCAGCGAACAGGGCTACGAGCAGTACTTC. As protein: CASSEQGYEQYF.

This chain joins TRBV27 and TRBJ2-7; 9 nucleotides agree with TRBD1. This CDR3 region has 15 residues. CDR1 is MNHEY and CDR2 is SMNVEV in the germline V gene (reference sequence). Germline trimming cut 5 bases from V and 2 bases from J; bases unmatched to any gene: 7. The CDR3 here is CASSKTRTGAYEQYF. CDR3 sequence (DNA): TGTGCCAGCAGTAAAACCCGGACAGGGGCCTACGAGCAGTACTTC.

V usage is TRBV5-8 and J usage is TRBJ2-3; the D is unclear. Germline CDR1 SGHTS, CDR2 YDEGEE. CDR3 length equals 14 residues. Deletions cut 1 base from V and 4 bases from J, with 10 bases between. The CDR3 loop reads CASSLTVVADTQYF. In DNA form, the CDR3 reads TGTGCCAGCAGCTTGACCGTAGTGGCAGATACGCAGTATTTT.

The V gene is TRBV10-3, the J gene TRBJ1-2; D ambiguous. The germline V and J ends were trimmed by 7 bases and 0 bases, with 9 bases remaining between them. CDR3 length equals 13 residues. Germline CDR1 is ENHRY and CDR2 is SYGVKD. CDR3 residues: CAINGGPNYGYTF. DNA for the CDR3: TGTGCCATCAACGGAGGACCTAACTATGGCTACACCTTC.

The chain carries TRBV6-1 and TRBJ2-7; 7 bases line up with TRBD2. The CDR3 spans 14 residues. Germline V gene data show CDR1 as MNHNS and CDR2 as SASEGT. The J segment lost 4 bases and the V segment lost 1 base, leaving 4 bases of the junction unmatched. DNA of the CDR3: TGTGCCAGCAGTGAAGGAGGGAGGGCATACGAGCAGTACTTC. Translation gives CASSEGGRAYEQYF.